This TCR beta chain was observed in a study of blood T cells in healthy people across ages (dated by TCRdb to between 2015 and 2016). With respect to the entire study: Template switching captured roughly one uniquely barcoded TCR beta cDNA molecule per two T cells in model experiments. To track age-related changes in TCR beta repertoire diversity, the study relied on deep sequencing normalized with unique cDNA molecular identifiers. Donors were grouped into four age groups: young (average about 15 years), middle-aged (under 40), aged (approximately 58) and long-lived (around 80). Two additional independent replicas of 1 million unique cDNA reads from the same blood draw were analyzed for two donors (one aged 18 to 30 and one aged 80 or older).

This clonotype was recorded at least ten times. The antigen it binds to is not known. A clone one base away is much larger, so this may be a read error. Trimming accounts for 5 bases at V and 0 bases at J, while the number of junction bases matched to no gene is 4. From cysteine to phenylalanine, the CDR3 is 14 amino acids long. The CDR3 DNA has 42 bases and is translated from base 1. Donors were 39 systemically healthy Caucasian individuals from Russia aged roughly 6 to 95 years. Around 10 milliliters of peripheral blood were collected from each donor into EDTA-treated Vacutainer tubes. Ficoll-Paque density-gradient centrifugation was used to isolate PBMCs, with at least 6.5 million obtained per sample. Total RNA, at least 5 micrograms per sample, was extracted from PBMCs with Trizol reagent. Naive CD45RAhigh/CD27high T cell percentages were measured by flow cytometry on a PBMC aliquot from every donor.

Receptor amplification or capture employed 5' RACE. The reads were generated on an Illumina HiSeq 2500. A second PCR of roughly 7 to 11 cycles was performed with a sample-barcoded 5' primer and a J-beta primer mix. A template-switch 5' adaptor carrying 12 random nucleotides introduced a unique molecular identifier onto each TCR beta cDNA molecule. Each sample yielded at least 3 million CDR3-containing paired-end reads. First-strand cDNA was synthesized from all RNA with the Mint cDNA synthesis kit, primed by a TRBC-specific oligonucleotide. After uracil-DNA glycosylase treatment, a first 18-cycle PCR used universal primers M1SS and BC2_uni_R on all cDNA. The authors' pipeline ran thus. Each sample was normalized by randomly selecting 1 million high-quality reads, each carrying a distinct molecular identifier. Reads sharing molecular identifiers were discarded rather than binned into consensus sequences. MiTCR, set to a Q25 quality threshold and the strictest error-elimination algorithm, was used for CDR3 identification, clonotype clustering and error correction. Lower-bound total TCR beta diversity was estimated with a nonparametric unseen species model using Euler transformation. Starting from the raw public reads, TCRdb applied fastp trimming at Q25, assembled clones with MiXCR and retained in-frame beta chains. A single entry per CDR3 protein holds the most common genes and DNA from its merged rows. The V and J calls and clone size are TCRdb's, not the authors'. The sample table holds some 890,000 distinct CDR3 sequences, of which around 29% were seen once. Roughly 10% of the sample belongs to the ten largest clones.

The paper's findings and limits, for the study overall: Estimates of total diversity from one million sequenced T cells were regarded as lower bounds and underestimates. Compared with the aged group, more naive CD4+ T cells, fewer expanded clones and increased TCR diversity were shown by the long-lived group, suggesting age selection. Because the CMV infection status of the donors was unknown, age-related changes in expanded clonotypes may potentially have been confounded. Bulk unsorted PBMC profiling prevented conclusive comparison of naive and antigen-experienced compartments. Observed TCR beta diversity per million T cells fell roughly linearly with age, and a significant reduction was already apparent by age around 40. There was a strong correlation between observed TCR beta diversity and the percentage of naive T cells measured by flow cytometry.

This sample was shared with a second study, whose subject was T cells of mothers and their children. The second study's authors report: Nine systemically healthy Caucasian individuals, comprising three mothers and their six children, were included as donors. cDNA synthesis consumed the entire amount of extracted RNA, loaded at approximately 1.5 ug RNA in each 15 ul reaction. In the second PCR, the M1S primer introduced both the sample barcodes and 2-4 random nucleotides. Over 8.5 million TCR beta CDR3 reads were obtained for each mother, and some 3.1 million reads were obtained for each child. Thymic selection similarly shapes TCR recombination output in related and unrelated pairs, with minor effect from inherited differences. Normalized repertoire overlap was always slightly but never significantly higher in related than unrelated mother-child pairs. With a sensitivity of roughly 93 clones per million clonotypes, no persistent microchimeric T cell clones were detected. To look for features that set related mother-child pairs apart from unrelated individuals, the researchers ran deep NGS to compare the TCR beta repertoires of mothers and children. The mean age was 40 +/- 4 years for the mothers and around 10 +/- 4 years for the children. Libraries were sequenced on Illumina HiSeq 2000 with 100+100 nt paired-end reads after adapter ligation with NEBNext reagents. To avoid cross-contamination, the mother libraries and the child libraries were prepared a month apart and sequenced in separate runs. For each donor, somewhere between roughly 500,000 and 2,100,000 distinct TCR beta clonotypes were identified. Naive TCR beta clonotypes were estimated from low-frequency clonotypes matched to each donor's FACS-determined naive share, without sorting.

This chain is built from TRBV12-3 or TRBV12-4 and TRBJ2-7, with TRBD1 matching 7 junction bases. Sequences were obtained from blood. The source is a woman in her thirties or forties in good health. The nucleotide sequence is TGTGCCAGCAGTGGGACAGACAACTCCTACGAGCAGTACTTC. Its amino acids are CASSGTDNSYEQYF.